This T cell receptor beta chain was sequenced for a study of T cell responses to AZD1222 COVID-19 vaccine. On the study more broadly: Second doses at about 4 or about 12 weeks were pooled. Findings and limits, study-wide: A rise in Spike-specific TCR breadth and depth followed two AZD1222 doses. A mostly white British donor set with more females was recruited, and clonal diversity was possibly underestimated. Regions 160-218 and 743-854 held dominance among vaccine-associated CD4 TCRs, which spanned spike.

The repertoire was sequenced with immunoSEQ multiplex PCR; TCRdb's copy has only in-frame clones and lacks some. The table includes some 56,000 clones, 80% to 90% detected once. As for this clone: The target antigen is unknown.

CDR1 and CDR2 (germline): KGHSH, LQKENI. After removal of 4 bases from V and 7 bases from J, the junction contained 12 bases not matched to a gene. The CDR3 totals 17 residues. The material sequenced was peripheral blood, taken on day 0 of AZD1222 vaccination. The chain couples TRBV18 to TRBJ2-7; 14 bases line up with TRBD2. The source is an adult in good health. The CDR3 loop reads CASSQGLAGDTSWEQYF. The CDR3 DNA is TGTGCCAGCTCACAGGGACTAGCGGGGGACACCTCTTGGGAGCAGTACTTC.